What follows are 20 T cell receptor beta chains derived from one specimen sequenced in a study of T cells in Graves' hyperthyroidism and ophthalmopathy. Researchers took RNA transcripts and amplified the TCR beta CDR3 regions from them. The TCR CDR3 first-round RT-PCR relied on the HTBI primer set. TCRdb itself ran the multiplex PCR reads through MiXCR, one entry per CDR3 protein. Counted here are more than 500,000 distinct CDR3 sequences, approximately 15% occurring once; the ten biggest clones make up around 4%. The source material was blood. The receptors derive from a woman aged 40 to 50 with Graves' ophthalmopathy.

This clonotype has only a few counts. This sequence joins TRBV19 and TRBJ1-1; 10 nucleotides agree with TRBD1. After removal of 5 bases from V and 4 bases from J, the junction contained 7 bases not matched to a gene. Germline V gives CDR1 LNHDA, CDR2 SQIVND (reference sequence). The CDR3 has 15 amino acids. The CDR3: CASSPRDRGSTEAFF. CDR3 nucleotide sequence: TGTGCCAGTAGTCCCCGGGACAGGGGCAGCACTGAAGCTTTCTTT.

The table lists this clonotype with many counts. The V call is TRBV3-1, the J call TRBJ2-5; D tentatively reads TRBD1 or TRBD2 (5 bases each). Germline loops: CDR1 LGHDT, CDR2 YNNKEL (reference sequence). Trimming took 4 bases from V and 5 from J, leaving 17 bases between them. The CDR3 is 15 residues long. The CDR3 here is CASSPLAGRMETQYF. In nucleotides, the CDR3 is TGTGCCAGCAGCCCCCTGGCAGGGAGAATGGAGACCCAGTACTTC.

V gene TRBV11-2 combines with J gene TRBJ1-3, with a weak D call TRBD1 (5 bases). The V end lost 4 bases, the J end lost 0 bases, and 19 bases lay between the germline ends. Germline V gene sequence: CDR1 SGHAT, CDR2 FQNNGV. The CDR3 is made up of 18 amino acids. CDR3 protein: CASSSWGRTVVSGNTIYF. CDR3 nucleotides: TGTGCCAGCAGCTCCTGGGGACGGACGGTCGTCTCTGGAAACACCATATATTTT.

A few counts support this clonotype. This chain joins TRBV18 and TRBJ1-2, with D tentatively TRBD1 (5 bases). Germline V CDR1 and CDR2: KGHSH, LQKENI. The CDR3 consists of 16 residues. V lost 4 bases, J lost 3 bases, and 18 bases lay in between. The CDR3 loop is CASSLMVGQADYGYTF. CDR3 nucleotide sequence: TGTGCCAGCTCACTGATGGTGGGGCAGGCGGACTATGGCTACACCTTC.

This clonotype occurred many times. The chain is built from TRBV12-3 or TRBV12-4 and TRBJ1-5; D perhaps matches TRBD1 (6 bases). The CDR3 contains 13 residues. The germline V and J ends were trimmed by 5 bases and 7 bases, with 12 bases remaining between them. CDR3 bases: TGTGCCAGCAGTACCCCGGGGGCGCAGCCCCAGCATTTT. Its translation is CASSTPGAQPQHF.

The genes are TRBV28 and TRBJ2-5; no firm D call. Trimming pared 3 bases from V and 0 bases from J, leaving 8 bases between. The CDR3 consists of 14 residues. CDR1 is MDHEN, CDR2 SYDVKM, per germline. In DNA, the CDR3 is TGTGCCAGCAGTTTCGTGGATAACCAAGAGACCCAGTACTTC. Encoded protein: CASSFVDNQETQYF.

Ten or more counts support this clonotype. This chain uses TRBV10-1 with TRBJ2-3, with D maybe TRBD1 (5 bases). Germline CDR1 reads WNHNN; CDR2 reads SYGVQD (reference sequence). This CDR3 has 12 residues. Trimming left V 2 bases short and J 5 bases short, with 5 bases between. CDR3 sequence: CASSERGDTQYF. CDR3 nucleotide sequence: TGCGCCAGCAGTGAGAGGGGAGATACGCAGTATTTT.

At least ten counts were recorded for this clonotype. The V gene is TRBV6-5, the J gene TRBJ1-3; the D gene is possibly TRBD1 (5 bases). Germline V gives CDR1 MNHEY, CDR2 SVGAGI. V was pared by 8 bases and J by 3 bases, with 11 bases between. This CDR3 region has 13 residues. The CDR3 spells CASAGGIGNTIYF. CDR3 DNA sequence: TGTGCCAGCGCCGGGGGGATTGGAAACACCATATATTTT.

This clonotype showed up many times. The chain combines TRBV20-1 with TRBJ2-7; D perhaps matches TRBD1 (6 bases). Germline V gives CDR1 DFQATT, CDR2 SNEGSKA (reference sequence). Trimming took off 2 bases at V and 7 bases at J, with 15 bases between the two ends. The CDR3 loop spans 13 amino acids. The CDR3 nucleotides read TGCAGTGCTAGATCCCAACAGGGTAGTGAGCAGTACTTC. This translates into CSARSQQGSEQYF.

CDR3 sequence: CASSLGTSGKYF. CDR3 DNA sequence: TGTGCCAGCAGCCTGGGGACTAGTGGAAAGTACTTC. This chain joins TRBV11-2 and TRBJ2-4, with TRBD2 matching over 8 bases. V lost 5 bases to trimming and J lost 14 bases; unmatched junction nucleotides: 8. The CDR3 length is 12 residues. Per the germline V gene, CDR1 is SGHAT and CDR2 is FQNNGV.

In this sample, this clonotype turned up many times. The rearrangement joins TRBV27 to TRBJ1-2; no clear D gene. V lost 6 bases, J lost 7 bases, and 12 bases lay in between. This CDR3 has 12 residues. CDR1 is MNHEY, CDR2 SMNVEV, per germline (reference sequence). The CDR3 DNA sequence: TGTGCCAGCAGCCCTTCGGGTTTTGGCTACACCTTC. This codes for CASSPSGFGYTF.

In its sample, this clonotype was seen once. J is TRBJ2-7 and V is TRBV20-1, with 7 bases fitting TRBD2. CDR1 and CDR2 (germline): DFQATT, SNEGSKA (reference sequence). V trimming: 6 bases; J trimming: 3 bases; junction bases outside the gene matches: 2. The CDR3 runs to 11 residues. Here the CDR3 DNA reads TGCAGTGCCGGGGGGAACTACGAGCAGTACTTC. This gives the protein CSAGGNYEQYF.

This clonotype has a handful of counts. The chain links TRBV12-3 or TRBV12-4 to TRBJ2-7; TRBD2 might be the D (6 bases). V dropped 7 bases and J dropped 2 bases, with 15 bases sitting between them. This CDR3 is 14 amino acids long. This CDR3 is CASTLGRTAYEQYF. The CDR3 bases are TGTGCCAGCACCCTGGGGAGGACGGCCTACGAGCAGTACTTC.

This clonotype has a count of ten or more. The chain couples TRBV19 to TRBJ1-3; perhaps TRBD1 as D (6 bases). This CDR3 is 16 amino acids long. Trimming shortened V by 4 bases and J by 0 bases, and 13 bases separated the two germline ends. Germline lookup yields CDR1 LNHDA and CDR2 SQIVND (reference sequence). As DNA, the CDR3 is TGTGCCAGTAGTAATGCGGGGGCTCACTCTGGAAACACCATATATTTT. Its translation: CASSNAGAHSGNTIYF.

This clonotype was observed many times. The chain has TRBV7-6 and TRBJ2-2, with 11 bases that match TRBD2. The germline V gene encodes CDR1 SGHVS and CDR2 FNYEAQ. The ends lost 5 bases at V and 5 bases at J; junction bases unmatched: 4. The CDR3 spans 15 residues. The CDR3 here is CASSPTSGSTGELFF. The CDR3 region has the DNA TGTGCCAGCAGCCCAACTAGCGGGAGTACCGGGGAGCTGTTTTTT.

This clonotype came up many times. CDR3 residues: CASSLIPSREWSYEQYF. The CDR3 coding sequence is TGTGCCAGCAGTTTAATCCCCTCGCGGGAGTGGTCCTACGAGCAGTACTTC. The V gene is TRBV28, the J gene TRBJ2-7; the match to TRBD2 covers 7 bases. CDR1 and CDR2 (germline): MDHEN, SYDVKM. The CDR3 extends over 17 amino acids. Losses at the gene ends were 2 bases for V and 1 base for J; bases not matched to a gene: 11.

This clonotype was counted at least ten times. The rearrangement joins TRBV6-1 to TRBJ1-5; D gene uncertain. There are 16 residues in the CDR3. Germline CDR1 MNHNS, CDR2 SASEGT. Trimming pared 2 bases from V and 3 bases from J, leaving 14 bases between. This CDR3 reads CASSESDGPYNQPQHF. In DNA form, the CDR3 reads TGTGCCAGCAGTGAAAGCGACGGACCGTACAATCAGCCCCAGCATTTT.

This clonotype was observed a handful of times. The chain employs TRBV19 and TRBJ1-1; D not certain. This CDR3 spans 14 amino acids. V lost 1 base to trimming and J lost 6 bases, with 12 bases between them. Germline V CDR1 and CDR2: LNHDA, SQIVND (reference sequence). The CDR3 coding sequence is TGTGCCAGTAGTATAGTTTTTGGGGTGCCTGAAGCTTTCTTT. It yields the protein CASSIVFGVPEAFF.

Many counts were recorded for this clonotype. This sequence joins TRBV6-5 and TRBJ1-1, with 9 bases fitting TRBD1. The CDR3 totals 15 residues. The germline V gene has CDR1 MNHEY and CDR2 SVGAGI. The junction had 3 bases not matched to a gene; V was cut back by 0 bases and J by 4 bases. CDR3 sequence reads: CASSYSGTGLTEAFF. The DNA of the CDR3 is TGTGCCAGCAGTTACTCGGGGACAGGGCTCACTGAAGCTTTCTTT.

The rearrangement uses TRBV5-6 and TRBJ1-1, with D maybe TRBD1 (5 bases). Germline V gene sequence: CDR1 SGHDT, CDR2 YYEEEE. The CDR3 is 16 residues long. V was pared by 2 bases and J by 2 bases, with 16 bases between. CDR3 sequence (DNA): TGTGCCAGCAGCTTTGGGGCTTCCCAAAGAAACACTGAAGCTTTCTTT. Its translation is CASSFGASQRNTEAFF.